Listed below are T cell receptor beta chains from one sample, sequenced in a study of Graves' ophthalmopathy and Graves' hyperthyroidism. TCRdb fed the multiplex PCR reads into MiXCR, producing one record per CDR3 protein. Of more than 1,000,000 distinct CDR3 sequences in the sample, 35% to 40% were seen once. Specimen: peripheral blood or thyroid tissue (not recorded which). These receptors originate from an adult man with Graves' hyperthyroidism. CDR3s include the opening cysteine and the closing phenylalanine or tryptophan. Each record gives: clone size, D gene, J gene, V gene, CDR3 protein, CDR3 DNA. D genes are given only for firm matches. The size of a clone is reported for some rows only, either as once, few or many, or as a class for expanded clones.

abundance: few
d_gene: .
j_gene: TRBJ1-2
v_gene: TRBV5-4
CDR3aa: CASSSTAGEGSYTF
CDR3nt: TGTGCCAGCAGCTCGACGGCCGGGGAGGGGAGCTACACCTTC

abundance: many
d_gene: TRBD2
j_gene: TRBJ2-7
v_gene: TRBV7-3
CDR3aa: CASSPKGLAGVGEQYF
CDR3nt: TGTGCCAGCAGCCCCAAGGGGCTAGCGGGAGTGGGCGAGCAGTACTTC

abundance: many
d_gene: .
j_gene: TRBJ1-5
v_gene: TRBV11-2
CDR3aa: CASSLDQGRGVGQPQHF
CDR3nt: TGTGCCAGCAGCTTAGATCAAGGACGAGGGGTCGGTCAGCCCCAGCATTTT

abundance: many
d_gene: TRBD1
j_gene: TRBJ1-4
v_gene: TRBV9
CDR3aa: CASSEDRGNEKLFF
CDR3nt: TGTGCCAGCAGTGAGGACAGGGGAAATGAAAAACTGTTTTTT

abundance: few
d_gene: TRBD1
j_gene: TRBJ1-1
v_gene: TRBV2
CDR3aa: CASSAGTGTGMNTEAFF
CDR3nt: TGTGCCAGCAGTGCGGGGACCGGGACAGGGATGAACACTGAAGCTTTCTTT

abundance: .
d_gene: .
j_gene: TRBJ1-6
v_gene: TRBV3-1
CDR3aa: CASSQDLRSSPLHF
CDR3nt: TGTGCCAGCAGCCAAGATCTCAGGTCTTCACCCCTCCACTTT

abundance: .
d_gene: .
j_gene: TRBJ2-7
v_gene: TRBV12-3/TRBV12-4
CDR3aa: CASSQSDSYEQYF
CDR3nt: TGTGCCAGCAGCCAAAGCGACAGCTACGAGCAGTACTTC

abundance: .
d_gene: TRBD1
j_gene: TRBJ2-2
v_gene: TRBV7-4
CDR3aa: CASSQLGQGSGELFF
CDR3nt: TGTGCCAGCAGCCAACTGGGACAGGGATCCGGGGAGCTGTTTTTT

abundance: many
d_gene: .
j_gene: TRBJ1-4
v_gene: TRBV20-1
CDR3aa: CSAPSVGTPEKLFF
CDR3nt: TGCAGTGCTCCGAGTGTGGGGACACCGGAAAAACTGTTTTTT

abundance: .
d_gene: .
j_gene: TRBJ1-1
v_gene: TRBV20-1
CDR3aa: CSATPGTVETEAFF
CDR3nt: TGCAGTGCAACTCCCGGGACTGTGGAGACTGAAGCTTTCTTT

abundance: .
d_gene: .
j_gene: TRBJ1-2
v_gene: TRBV7-9
CDR3aa: CASSRTSFYGYTF
CDR3nt: TGTGCCAGCAGCCGTACAAGTTTCTATGGCTACACCTTC

abundance: many
d_gene: TRBD2
j_gene: TRBJ2-7
v_gene: TRBV12-3/TRBV12-4
CDR3aa: CASSRSGGLDEQYF
CDR3nt: TGTGCCAGCAGCCGCTCGGGAGGTTTGGACGAGCAGTACTTC

abundance: many
d_gene: .
j_gene: TRBJ2-7
v_gene: TRBV28
CDR3aa: CASSSAQEGYEQYF
CDR3nt: TGTGCCAGCAGTTCGGCCCAGGAGGGTTACGAGCAGTACTTC

abundance: .
d_gene: .
j_gene: TRBJ1-3
v_gene: TRBV19
CDR3aa: CASSIGQMNTIYF
CDR3nt: TGTGCCAGTAGTATAGGACAAATGAACACCATATATTTT

abundance: few
d_gene: .
j_gene: TRBJ2-2
v_gene: TRBV11-2
CDR3aa: CASGFAGVNTGELFF
CDR3nt: TGTGCCAGCGGGTTCGCCGGGGTTAACACCGGGGAGCTGTTTTTT

abundance: few
d_gene: .
j_gene: TRBJ2-7
v_gene: TRBV7-2
CDR3aa: CASSLGWVGRRAYEQYF
CDR3nt: TGTGCCAGCAGCTTAGGTTGGGTCGGCAGGCGAGCCTACGAGCAGTACTTC

abundance: few
d_gene: TRBD1
j_gene: TRBJ2-7
v_gene: TRBV7-8
CDR3aa: CASSSVQGARYYEQYF
CDR3nt: TGTGCCAGCAGCTCCGTTCAGGGGGCTCGTTACTACGAGCAGTACTTC

abundance: .
d_gene: .
j_gene: TRBJ1-2
v_gene: TRBV10-3
CDR3aa: CAISESAGGRNGDYGYTF
CDR3nt: TGTGCCATCAGTGAGTCAGCCGGGGGGCGCAACGGGGACTATGGCTACACCTTC

abundance: .
d_gene: TRBD2
j_gene: TRBJ2-5
v_gene: TRBV27
CDR3aa: CASRWSGTKETQYF
CDR3nt: TGTGCCAGCCGTTGGTCCGGGACTAAAGAGACCCAGTACTTC

abundance: .
d_gene: .
j_gene: TRBJ2-5
v_gene: TRBV12-3/TRBV12-4
CDR3aa: CASSRGKSGGETQYF
CDR3nt: TGTGCCAGCAGTCGGGGGAAAAGTGGAGGGGAGACCCAGTACTTC

abundance: .
d_gene: TRBD1
j_gene: TRBJ2-2
v_gene: TRBV19
CDR3aa: CASSVTGGPNGELFF
CDR3nt: TGTGCCAGTAGTGTGACAGGGGGCCCCAACGGGGAGCTGTTTTTT

abundance: once
d_gene: TRBD2
j_gene: TRBJ2-2
v_gene: TRBV10-3
CDR3aa: CAIQTSADGELFF
CDR3nt: TGTGCCATCCAGACTAGCGCGGACGGGGAGCTGTTTTTT

abundance: many
d_gene: TRBD2
j_gene: TRBJ2-5
v_gene: TRBV20-1
CDR3aa: CSARSTSGREETQYF
CDR3nt: TGCAGTGCTAGATCCACGAGCGGGAGAGAAGAGACCCAGTACTTC

abundance: .
d_gene: .
j_gene: TRBJ1-4
v_gene: TRBV12-3/TRBV12-4
CDR3aa: CASSFWDFLSTTNEKLFF
CDR3nt: TGTGCCAGCAGTTTTTGGGATTTCCTAAGTACAACTAATGAAAAACTGTTTTTT

abundance: many
d_gene: .
j_gene: TRBJ2-2
v_gene: TRBV29-1
CDR3aa: CSRGQLNTGELFF
CDR3nt: TGCAGCCGGGGACAACTGAACACCGGGGAGCTGTTTTTT

abundance: .
d_gene: .
j_gene: TRBJ2-5
v_gene: TRBV20-1
CDR3aa: CSVPRAVGQTQYF
CDR3nt: TGCAGTGTCCCCAGGGCGGTGGGACAGACCCAGTACTTC

abundance: .
d_gene: .
j_gene: TRBJ2-5
v_gene: TRBV12-3/TRBV12-4
CDR3aa: CASTDSGRF
CDR3nt: TGTGCCAGCACCGACTCGGGGCGTTTC

abundance: .
d_gene: .
j_gene: TRBJ2-5
v_gene: TRBV7-9
CDR3aa: CASSRPRGETQYF
CDR3nt: TGTGCCAGCAGCCGGCCCAGGGGTGAGACCCAGTACTTC

abundance: few
d_gene: .
j_gene: TRBJ1-4
v_gene: TRBV10-2
CDR3aa: CASSESSSRNEKLFF
CDR3nt: TGCGCCAGCAGCGAGTCTAGCAGCCGTAATGAAAAACTGTTTTTT

abundance: many
d_gene: TRBD1
j_gene: TRBJ2-7
v_gene: TRBV7-9
CDR3aa: CASSSPGTGSSYEQYF
CDR3nt: TGTGCCAGCAGCTCCCCCGGGACAGGGAGCTCCTACGAGCAGTACTTC

abundance: many
d_gene: .
j_gene: TRBJ1-1
v_gene: TRBV4-1
CDR3aa: CASSQSLGDTEAFF
CDR3nt: TGCGCCAGCAGCCAATCATTAGGGGACACTGAAGCTTTCTTT

abundance: few
d_gene: .
j_gene: TRBJ2-7
v_gene: TRBV20-1
CDR3aa: CSAIGAHEQYF
CDR3nt: TGCAGTGCTATAGGGGCCCACGAGCAGTACTTC

abundance: many
d_gene: TRBD2
j_gene: TRBJ2-7
v_gene: TRBV29-1
CDR3aa: CSVSGLAADEQYF
CDR3nt: TGCAGCGTGTCGGGACTAGCGGCGGACGAGCAGTACTTC

abundance: many
d_gene: .
j_gene: TRBJ1-1
v_gene: TRBV4-2
CDR3aa: CASSQFRGTEAFF
CDR3nt: TGTGCCAGCAGCCAGTTCAGGGGAACTGAAGCTTTCTTT

abundance: .
d_gene: .
j_gene: TRBJ2-7
v_gene: TRBV5-1
CDR3aa: CASSHALDRSYEQYF
CDR3nt: TGCGCCAGCAGCCACGCCTTAGACAGGTCCTACGAGCAGTACTTC

abundance: .
d_gene: TRBD1
j_gene: TRBJ1-2
v_gene: TRBV10-3
CDR3aa: CAIKPGQLSYGYTF
CDR3nt: TGTGCCATCAAGCCGGGACAGCTAAGCTATGGCTACACCTTC

abundance: .
d_gene: .
j_gene: TRBJ1-6
v_gene: TRBV9
CDR3aa: CASSPRQAGLALHF
CDR3nt: TGTGCCAGCAGCCCGCGACAGGCTGGATTGGCCCTCCACTTT

abundance: once
d_gene: TRBD2
j_gene: TRBJ2-7
v_gene: TRBV2
CDR3aa: CASKGTSGIHEQYF
CDR3nt: TGTGCCAGCAAGGGGACTAGCGGGATCCACGAGCAGTACTTC

abundance: many
d_gene: TRBD1
j_gene: TRBJ2-7
v_gene: TRBV27
CDR3aa: CASSYRGYSYEQYF
CDR3nt: TGTGCCAGCAGCTACAGGGGGTACTCGTACGAGCAGTACTTC

abundance: once
d_gene: TRBD2
j_gene: TRBJ2-7
v_gene: TRBV7-8
CDR3aa: CASRSGTSGSVEQYF
CDR3nt: TGTGCCAGCAGGTCTGGGACTAGCGGGAGTGTCGAGCAGTACTTC

abundance: many
d_gene: .
j_gene: TRBJ2-5
v_gene: TRBV10-3
CDR3aa: CATGTGTETQYF
CDR3nt: TGTGCCACCGGTACAGGGACAGAGACCCAGTACTTC

abundance: many
d_gene: .
j_gene: TRBJ1-5
v_gene: TRBV13
CDR3aa: CASSKRGVGNQPQHF
CDR3nt: TGTGCCAGCAGCAAGCGGGGGGTAGGCAATCAGCCCCAGCATTTT